The clone carrying this TCR beta chain has only one observation. This specimen comes from a study of cytomegalovirus exposure and HLA in healthy donors. Healthy bone marrow donors formed the donor group. PCR employed 60 Vbeta and 13 Jbeta primers. Sequencing was performed with immunoSEQ multiplex PCR; in TCRdb, only in-frame clones are kept and a portion is missing. The top ten clones hold less than 9.5% of a sample with more than 95,000 clones, 65% of them seen once. CDR3 size: 12 residues. Between the trimmed V and J ends, which lost 6 bases and 8 bases, there was a span of 16 bases. The V gene's germline CDR1 is SQVTM and CDR2 ANQGSEA.

J is TRBJ1-1 and V is TRBV29-1, with D possibly being TRBD1 (5 bases). The sequencing sample was made of PBMCs. The receptor was isolated from a woman in her thirties or forties in good health and CMV-seropositive. In DNA, the CDR3 is TGCAGCGTGCCGGGACGGGGGATGGAAGCTTTCTTT. Residues: CSVPGRGMEAFF.